This T cell receptor beta chain was captured in a study of resident and recirculating memory T cells in vitiligo listed by TCRdb under 2018. Study-wide context: For TCR beta sequencing, each of a few stable vitiligo patients provided PBMCs along with epidermis taken by shave biopsy from two lesional and two nonlesional sites. Without cell sorting, samples were homogenized immediately before genomic DNA was extracted using the Qiagen DNeasy Blood & Tissue Kit. The human TCR beta sequencing tested whether specific clones in lesional vitiligo skin differed from clones in nonlesional skin and blood. The paper's findings and limits, for the study overall: TCR sequences were not shared across biopsy sites or across patients, which suggests that different T cell clones infiltrate different lesions, a pattern described as private specificity. No unique dominant TCR clone was detected, and clonality varied among vitiligo lesions. Overlap and correlation analysis found no significant repertoire overlap between any two biopsies, even biopsies from the same patient, apart from each lesion compared with itself. Working out how much the T cell clones identified in the vitiligo lesions and the human Trm versus Tcm pools each contribute will require future mechanistic studies.

Stable vitiligo was defined as no change in lesions over the previous 6 months. To qualify as stable, patients additionally needed to show no confetti depigmentation, which is a clinical sign of active vitiligo. Anyone who had been treated within the previous three months was excluded from the study. PBMCs were isolated from heparinized blood by Ficoll density gradient centrifugation and then flash-frozen. V and J are trimmed by 5 bases and 2 bases, and the gene matches miss 6 bases of the junction. Its CDR3 holds 14 amino acids, cysteine through phenylalanine. Only the CDR3 region is kept as DNA, spanning 42 bases read in frame from base 1. Based on the germline V gene, the CDR1 and CDR2 sequences are SGHAT and FQNNGV. TCR beta chains were amplified from genomic DNA using the immunoSEQ hsTCRB kit. Sequencing of TCR beta libraries was performed on an Illumina MiSeq instrument by the immunoSEQ service. The original pipeline was this. Repertoire data were analyzed with the immunoSEQ Analyzer. TCRdb obtained this table from immuneACCESS and retained in-frame rearrangements with V and J assigned. These tables miss some clones; where compared with another copy, unresolved V genes account for less than half of the shortfall, and the remainder is unexplained. That table is the source of V, J and clone size, and D and trimming were worked out from the DNA. Counted in this sample were tens of thousands of clones; roughly 94% of them appeared once. Of the sample, roughly 5% is held by the ten largest clones.

About this clone itself: Its antigen target is currently unknown. Base-call qualities are not available, and no considerably larger clone is one nucleotide away.

Sample: blood. The origin of this receptor is a male donor with vitiligo. The chain is assembled from TRBV11-2 and TRBJ2-7; 7 bases in the middle match TRBD1. The CDR3 region has the sequence CASSPRDSAYEQYF. The nucleotides are TGTGCCAGCAGCCCCCGGGACAGCGCCTACGAGCAGTACTTC.